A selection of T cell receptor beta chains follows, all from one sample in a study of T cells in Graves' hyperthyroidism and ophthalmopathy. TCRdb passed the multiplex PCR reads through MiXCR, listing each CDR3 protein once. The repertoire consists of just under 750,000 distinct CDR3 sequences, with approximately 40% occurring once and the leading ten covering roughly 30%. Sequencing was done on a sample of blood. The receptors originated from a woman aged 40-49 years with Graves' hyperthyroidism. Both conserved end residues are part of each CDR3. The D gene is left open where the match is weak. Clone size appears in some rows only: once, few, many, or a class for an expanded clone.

CDR3 protein: CASSIPRGPDNQPQHF; CDR3 DNA: TGTGCCAGTAGTATCCCCCGGGGTCCGGATAATCAGCCCCAGCATTTT; clone size: few; D gene: NA; J gene: TRBJ1-5; V gene: TRBV19
CDR3 protein: CASSYNGLEAFF; CDR3 DNA: TGTGCCAGCAGTTACAACGGGCTTGAAGCTTTCTTT; clone size: few; D gene: NA; J gene: TRBJ1-1; V gene: TRBV6-2/TRBV6-3
CDR3 protein: CASSQGPQGSGNTIYF; CDR3 DNA: TGCGCCAGCAGCCAAGGGCCTCAGGGTTCGGGAAACACCATATATTTT; clone size: NA; D gene: NA; J gene: TRBJ1-3; V gene: TRBV4-1
CDR3 protein: CASSLPGQGETEAFF; CDR3 DNA: TGCGCCAGCAGCCTCCCGGGACAGGGGGAAACTGAAGCTTTCTTT; clone size: NA; D gene: TRBD1; J gene: TRBJ1-1; V gene: TRBV5-1
CDR3 protein: CSARDQGLAETQYF; CDR3 DNA: TGCAGTGCTAGAGATCAGGGTTTGGCGGAGACCCAGTACTTC; clone size: few; D gene: NA; J gene: TRBJ2-5; V gene: TRBV20-1
CDR3 protein: CASSQARKAGVYNQPQHF; CDR3 DNA: TGTGCCAGCAGCCAGGCTCGCAAAGCCGGAGTTTACAATCAGCCCCAGCATTTT; clone size: NA; D gene: NA; J gene: TRBJ1-5; V gene: TRBV9
CDR3 protein: CASSLQGIEQPQHF; CDR3 DNA: TGTGCCAGCAGCCTACAGGGAATAGAACAGCCCCAGCATTTT; clone size: NA; D gene: NA; J gene: TRBJ1-5; V gene: TRBV7-2
CDR3 protein: CASSIGWTGNNEKLFF; CDR3 DNA: TGTGCCAGTAGTATAGGATGGACGGGCAACAATGAAAAACTGTTTTTT; clone size: NA; D gene: NA; J gene: TRBJ1-4; V gene: TRBV19
CDR3 protein: CASSEALGARWAFF; CDR3 DNA: TGTGCCAGCAGTGAAGCGCTGGGGGCCCGGTGGGCTTTCTTT; clone size: NA; D gene: NA; J gene: TRBJ1-1; V gene: TRBV6-5
CDR3 protein: CASSLSTAASGASYEQYF; CDR3 DNA: TGCGCCAGCAGCTTGTCGACCGCAGCTAGCGGAGCCTCCTACGAGCAGTACTTC; clone size: once; D gene: TRBD2; J gene: TRBJ2-7; V gene: TRBV5-1
CDR3 protein: CASSPKRTGGYEQYF; CDR3 DNA: TGCGCCAGCAGCCCGAAGCGGACAGGGGGCTACGAGCAGTACTTC; clone size: NA; D gene: TRBD1; J gene: TRBJ2-7; V gene: TRBV4-1
CDR3 protein: CASTSPPQPQHF; CDR3 DNA: TGTGCCAGCACCTCCCCCCCCCAGCCCCAGCACTTT; clone size: NA; D gene: NA; J gene: TRBJ1-5; V gene: TRBV5-6
CDR3 protein: CASRRAYEQYF; CDR3 DNA: TGTGCCAGCAGGAGGGCCTACGAGCAGTACTTC; clone size: many; D gene: NA; J gene: TRBJ2-7; V gene: TRBV6-5
CDR3 protein: CASSQDRGLAHEQYF; CDR3 DNA: TGCGCCAGCAGCCAAGATCGTGGACTAGCCCACGAGCAGTACTTC; clone size: few; D gene: TRBD2; J gene: TRBJ2-7; V gene: TRBV4-3
CDR3 protein: CASFWQGEQFF; CDR3 DNA: TGTGCCAGCTTTTGGCAGGGTGAGCAGTTCTTC; clone size: NA; D gene: NA; J gene: TRBJ2-1; V gene: TRBV11-2
CDR3 protein: CASSDAGWDYGYTF; CDR3 DNA: TGTGCCAGCAGCGACGCAGGGTGGGACTATGGCTACACCTTC; clone size: many; D gene: NA; J gene: TRBJ1-2; V gene: TRBV9
CDR3 protein: CASSSFDGATNEKLFF; CDR3 DNA: TGTGCCAGCAGCTCATTTGACGGAGCAACTAATGAAAAACTGTTTTTT; clone size: few; D gene: NA; J gene: TRBJ1-4; V gene: TRBV5-6
CDR3 protein: CASSLLGQDTYEQYF; CDR3 DNA: TGCGCCAGCAGCTTATTGGGACAGGATACCTACGAGCAGTACTTC; clone size: few; D gene: TRBD1; J gene: TRBJ2-7; V gene: TRBV5-1
CDR3 protein: CASSPGTQGVADTGELFF; CDR3 DNA: TGTGCCAGCAGCCCCGGAACCCAGGGGGTGGCGGACACCGGGGAGCTGTTTTTT; clone size: NA; D gene: TRBD1; J gene: TRBJ2-2; V gene: TRBV11-2
CDR3 protein: CASSEWGGSSDEQYF; CDR3 DNA: TGCGCCAGCAGTGAGTGGGGCGGGAGCAGCGACGAGCAGTACTTC; clone size: many; D gene: TRBD2; J gene: TRBJ2-7; V gene: TRBV10-2
CDR3 protein: CAWSVTWEPPF; CDR3 DNA: TGTGCCTGGAGTGTTACGTGGGAGCCTCCATTC; clone size: NA; D gene: NA; J gene: TRBJ2-7; V gene: TRBV30
CDR3 protein: CASSHRDRGLSEQYF; CDR3 DNA: TGCGCCAGCAGCCATCGGGACAGGGGGCTGAGCGAGCAGTACTTC; clone size: NA; D gene: TRBD1; J gene: TRBJ2-7; V gene: TRBV2
CDR3 protein: CSATGLAGSYEQYF; CDR3 DNA: TGCAGTGCTACGGGGCTAGCGGGGAGCTACGAGCAGTACTTC; clone size: NA; D gene: TRBD2; J gene: TRBJ2-7; V gene: TRBV20-1
CDR3 protein: CAIELGGTETYEQYF; CDR3 DNA: TGTGCCATCGAGCTTGGCGGGACAGAGACCTACGAGCAGTACTTC; clone size: NA; D gene: NA; J gene: TRBJ2-7; V gene: TRBV7-2
CDR3 protein: CASSQASKGQPQHF; CDR3 DNA: TGCGCCAGCAGCCAAGCATCAAAAGGACAGCCCCAGCATTTT; clone size: few; D gene: NA; J gene: TRBJ1-5; V gene: TRBV4-1
CDR3 protein: CAISIGEDGELFF; CDR3 DNA: TGTGCCATCAGTATTGGGGAGGACGGGGAGCTGTTTTTT; clone size: NA; D gene: NA; J gene: TRBJ2-2; V gene: TRBV10-3
CDR3 protein: CAITSKSGGLETGELFF; CDR3 DNA: TGTGCCATCACTTCGAAATCGGGTGGTCTTGAAACCGGGGAGCTGTTTTTT; clone size: many; D gene: NA; J gene: TRBJ2-2; V gene: TRBV10-3
CDR3 protein: CASSEREGDTQYF; CDR3 DNA: TGTGCCAGCAGTGAACGAGAAGGAGATACGCAGTATTTT; clone size: once; D gene: NA; J gene: TRBJ2-3; V gene: TRBV6-1
CDR3 protein: CASSLSGSGYEQFF; CDR3 DNA: TGTGCCAGCAGCTTAAGCGGGAGTGGCTATGAGCAGTTCTTC; clone size: NA; D gene: TRBD2; J gene: TRBJ2-1; V gene: TRBV7-6
CDR3 protein: CASSSRQGAAGELFF; CDR3 DNA: TGTGCCAGCAGCTCCCGACAGGGGGCGGCCGGGGAGCTGTTTTTT; clone size: NA; D gene: TRBD1; J gene: TRBJ2-2; V gene: TRBV7-2
CDR3 protein: CASSSPRTGLYEQYF; CDR3 DNA: TGTGCCAGCAGCTCGCCCCGCACAGGGCTCTACGAGCAGTACTTC; clone size: many; D gene: NA; J gene: TRBJ2-7; V gene: TRBV11-2
CDR3 protein: CASSHGQSPRNTEAFF; CDR3 DNA: TGCGCCAGCAGCCATGGCCAATCCCCACGGAACACTGAAGCTTTCTTT; clone size: few; D gene: NA; J gene: TRBJ1-1; V gene: TRBV4-3
CDR3 protein: CSVGPVGGLVGYEQFF; CDR3 DNA: TGCAGCGTTGGCCCTGTTGGGGGACTAGTAGGCTATGAGCAGTTCTTC; clone size: NA; D gene: TRBD2; J gene: TRBJ2-1; V gene: TRBV29-1
CDR3 protein: CATYSGTGVYNEQFF; CDR3 DNA: TGTGCCACCTATTCCGGGACAGGCGTCTACAATGAGCAGTTCTTC; clone size: few; D gene: TRBD1; J gene: TRBJ2-1; V gene: TRBV10-3
CDR3 protein: CASSPGHVMEGELFF; CDR3 DNA: TGTGCCAGCTCACCCGGCCATGTCATGGAAGGGGAGCTGTTTTTT; clone size: few; D gene: NA; J gene: TRBJ2-2; V gene: TRBV10-3
CDR3 protein: CATSRFPGLAGGTVGELFF; CDR3 DNA: TGTGCCACCAGCAGGTTTCCGGGACTAGCGGGGGGTACAGTCGGGGAGCTGTTTTTT; clone size: NA; D gene: TRBD2; J gene: TRBJ2-2; V gene: TRBV15
CDR3 protein: CASSHRGRNQPQHF; CDR3 DNA: TGCGCCAGCAGCCATCGGGGGCGGAATCAGCCCCAGCATTTT; clone size: many; D gene: NA; J gene: TRBJ1-5; V gene: TRBV10-2
CDR3 protein: CSTDRESYEQYF; CDR3 DNA: TGCAGCACGGACAGGGAATCATACGAGCAGTACTTC; clone size: NA; D gene: TRBD1; J gene: TRBJ2-7; V gene: TRBV20-1
CDR3 protein: CASSLDRGLDGYTF; CDR3 DNA: TGTGCCAGCAGCTTAGACAGGGGGCTGGATGGCTACACCTTC; clone size: many; D gene: TRBD1; J gene: TRBJ1-2; V gene: TRBV7-3
CDR3 protein: CASSSNDPSYEQYF; CDR3 DNA: TGTGCCAGCAGCTCAAACGATCCATCCTACGAGCAGTACTTC; clone size: many; D gene: NA; J gene: TRBJ2-7; V gene: TRBV7-8
CDR3 protein: CSARDLTGGLTEAFF; CDR3 DNA: TGCAGTGCTAGAGATCTGACAGGGGGCCTCACTGAAGCTTTCTTT; clone size: NA; D gene: TRBD1; J gene: TRBJ1-1; V gene: TRBV20-1
CDR3 protein: CSARDRLRQGHAGNTIYF; CDR3 DNA: TGCAGTGCTAGAGATCGGCTCCGACAGGGGCACGCCGGAAACACCATATATTTT; clone size: NA; D gene: TRBD1; J gene: TRBJ1-3; V gene: TRBV20-1
CDR3 protein: CAIKLAGEDTQYF; CDR3 DNA: TGTGCCATCAAGCTAGCGGGGGAAGACACCCAGTACTTC; clone size: many; D gene: TRBD2; J gene: TRBJ2-5; V gene: TRBV10-3
CDR3 protein: CASSPRTGGFGSNQPQHF; CDR3 DNA: TGTGCCAGTAGTCCCAGGACAGGAGGATTTGGGAGCAATCAGCCCCAGCATTTT; clone size: NA; D gene: TRBD1; J gene: TRBJ1-5; V gene: TRBV19
CDR3 protein: CASPRRQGHSQETQYF; CDR3 DNA: TGTGCCAGCCCGAGGCGTCAGGGACACTCTCAAGAGACCCAGTACTTC; clone size: few; D gene: NA; J gene: TRBJ2-5; V gene: TRBV7-9
CDR3 protein: CASSFVFRPGELFF; CDR3 DNA: TGTGCCAGCAGTTTCGTGTTTCGACCCGGGGAGCTGTTTTTT; clone size: few; D gene: NA; J gene: TRBJ2-2; V gene: TRBV12-3/TRBV12-4
CDR3 protein: CSVYLTGTDTQYF; CDR3 DNA: TGCAGCGTCTATCTCACGGGGACAGATACGCAGTATTTT; clone size: NA; D gene: NA; J gene: TRBJ2-3; V gene: TRBV29-1
CDR3 protein: CASSPTVGGLDEQYF; CDR3 DNA: TGTGCTAGCAGCCCAACAGTCGGGGGGTTAGACGAGCAGTACTTC; clone size: few; D gene: TRBD2; J gene: TRBJ2-7; V gene: TRBV7-7
CDR3 protein: CAISRAGGPETQYF; CDR3 DNA: TGTGCCATCAGTCGTGCGGGGGGCCCGGAGACCCAGTACTTC; clone size: many; D gene: TRBD2; J gene: TRBJ2-5; V gene: TRBV10-3
CDR3 protein: CASSIGGPTLNQPQHF; CDR3 DNA: TGTGCCAGTAGTATTGGGGGGCCAACGCTCAATCAGCCCCAGCATTTT; clone size: NA; D gene: NA; J gene: TRBJ1-5; V gene: TRBV7-8